Listed below are T cell receptor beta chains from one sample, sequenced in a study of multiple sclerosis patients with progressive multifocal leukoencephalopathy. Some clones are missing from TCRdb's copy, which holds only in-frame ones; the method was immunoSEQ multiplex PCR. This table has 25,000 to 35,000 clones, about 90% appearing once. The material was PBMCs, obtained from a patient treated with natalizumab. These receptors originate from a human donor with progressive multifocal leukoencephalopathy. Each CDR3 is given with its conserved first and last residue. Each record gives: clone size, D gene, J gene, V gene, CDR3 protein, CDR3 DNA. D genes are given only for firm matches. Some rows have no size entry. The others give once, few or many, or a class for an expanded clone.

size: few; D: .; J: TRBJ1-1; V: TRBV9; CDR3: CASSEPGRGLAEAFF; DNA: TGTGCCAGCAGCGAGCCGGGGCGGGGGCTAGCTGAAGCTTTCTTT
size: .; D: .; J: TRBJ1-1; V: TRBV2; CDR3: CASSGLWNTEAFF; DNA: TGTGCCAGCAGTGGTTTGTGGAACACTGAAGCTTTCTTT
size: .; D: .; J: TRBJ2-2; V: TRBV1; CDR3: CTSSQMDPPAPHYTGELFF; DNA: TGCACCAGCAGCCAAATGGACCCTCCGGCTCCGCACTACACCGGGGAGCTGTTTTTT
size: .; D: .; J: TRBJ1-6; V: TRBV6-1; CDR3: CASNNRVRNSPLHF; DNA: TGTGCCAGCAACAACAGGGTTAGAAATTCACCCCTCCACTTT
size: .; D: .; J: TRBJ1-4; V: TRBV28; CDR3: CASSFRGGNEKLFF; DNA: TGTGCCAGCAGTTTCAGGGGCGGTAATGAAAAACTGTTTTTT
size: .; D: .; J: TRBJ2-1; V: TRBV29-1; CDR3: CSAMPVFPTNEQFF; DNA: TGCAGCGCCATGCCGGTATTTCCGACTAATGAGCAGTTCTTC
size: .; D: .; J: TRBJ2-2; V: TRBV29-1; CDR3: CSVEEPPSVGGELFF; DNA: TGCAGCGTTGAAGAGCCCCCCTCGGTGGGCGGGGAGCTGTTTTTT
size: .; D: .; J: TRBJ2-3; V: TRBV30; CDR3: CAWSVQSADTQYF; DNA: TGTGCCTGGAGTGTACAGTCGGCAGATACGCAGTATTTT
size: .; D: TRBD1; J: TRBJ2-7; V: TRBV4-1; CDR3: CASSQPGTVITYEQYF; DNA: TGCGCCAGCAGCCAACCCGGGACAGTGATTACCTACGAGCAGTACTTC
size: .; D: .; J: TRBJ1-2; V: TRBV25-1; CDR3: CASSETGQISYGYTF; DNA: TGTGCCAGCAGTGAAACAGGACAGATATCCTATGGCTACACCTTC
size: .; D: .; J: TRBJ1-1; V: TRBV25-1; CDR3: CASSGQVNTEAFF; DNA: TGTGCCAGCAGTGGACAGGTCAACACTGAAGCTTTCTTT
size: .; D: .; J: TRBJ2-1; V: TRBV4-3; CDR3: CASSQVNPGTNEQFF; DNA: TGCGCCAGCAGCCAAGTTAACCCAGGGACTAATGAGCAGTTCTTC
size: .; D: TRBD1; J: TRBJ1-1; V: TRBV5-1; CDR3: CASSEGQAGWNTEAFF; DNA: TGCGCCAGCAGTGAGGGACAGGCAGGATGGAACACTGAAGCTTTCTTT
size: .; D: TRBD1; J: TRBJ1-6; V: TRBV27; CDR3: CASSFTSGGFGSPLHF; DNA: TGTGCCAGCAGTTTCACCTCAGGGGGCTTCGGGTCACCCCTCCACTTT
size: .; D: .; J: TRBJ1-1; V: TRBV18; CDR3: CASSRDHNTEAFF; DNA: TGTGCCAGCTCGCGGGACCATAACACTGAAGCTTTCTTT
size: .; D: .; J: TRBJ2-3; V: TRBV6-5; CDR3: CASSTGTSRTDTQYF; DNA: TGTGCCAGCAGTACCGGGACTTCACGCACAGATACGCAGTATTTT
size: once; D: .; J: TRBJ2-2; V: TRBV12-5; CDR3: CASGNLNTGELFF; DNA: TGTGCTAGTGGGAATCTGAACACCGGGGAGCTGTTTTTT
size: .; D: TRBD2; J: TRBJ2-1; V: TRBV9; CDR3: CASSAGSGTGYNEQFF; DNA: TGTGCCAGCAGCGCCGGTAGCGGGACTGGCTACAATGAGCAGTTCTTC
size: .; D: TRBD2; J: TRBJ2-3; V: TRBV11-2; CDR3: CASSLDRTRSDTQYF; DNA: TGTGCCAGCAGCTTAGACCGGACTAGATCAGATACGCAGTATTTT
size: .; D: .; J: TRBJ2-1; V: TRBV7-9; CDR3: CASGPLSSYNEQFF; DNA: TGTGCCAGCGGGCCTTTAAGCTCCTACAATGAGCAGTTCTTC
size: .; D: .; J: TRBJ1-3; V: TRBV28; CDR3: CASSKLRASGNTIYF; DNA: TGTGCCAGCAGCAAACTCAGAGCCTCTGGAAACACCATATATTTT
size: .; D: .; J: TRBJ1-3; V: TRBV9; CDR3: CASSVGLGLDVGLSGNTIYF; DNA: TGTGCCAGCAGCGTAGGTCTGGGGTTGGACGTCGGACTCTCTGGAAACACCATATATTTT
size: .; D: .; J: TRBJ2-2; V: TRBV6-5; CDR3: CASSVRDTYTGELFF; DNA: TGTGCCAGCAGCGTAAGGGACACTTACACCGGGGAGCTGTTTTTT
size: .; D: .; J: TRBJ2-5; V: TRBV7-2; CDR3: CASSRTWGEETQYF; DNA: TGTGCCAGCAGCCGGACCTGGGGGGAGGAGACCCAGTACTTC
size: .; D: TRBD2; J: TRBJ2-2; V: TRBV28; CDR3: CASSGTSGREPGELFF; DNA: TGTGCCAGCAGTGGGACTAGCGGGAGGGAGCCCGGGGAGCTGTTTTTT
size: .; D: TRBD1; J: TRBJ1-2; V: TRBV5-5; CDR3: CASSSQDRGLVGYTF; DNA: TGTGCCAGCAGCTCCCAGGACAGGGGCCTGGTTGGCTACACCTTC
size: .; D: .; J: TRBJ1-4; V: TRBV18; CDR3: CASSEQGNEKLFF; DNA: TGTGCCAGCTCAGAGCAGGGAAATGAAAAACTGTTTTTT
size: .; D: .; J: TRBJ2-3; V: TRBV18; CDR3: CASSPQEGMPDTQYF; DNA: TGTGCCAGCTCACCACAGGAAGGGATGCCAGATACGCAGTATTTT
size: .; D: .; J: TRBJ2-5; V: TRBV19; CDR3: CASSSGIGTQYF; DNA: TGTGCCAGTAGTTCAGGGATCGGGACCCAGTACTTC